Sequencing of this T cell receptor beta chain was carried out in a study of shared clonotypes between healthy human individuals. Adults of Caucasian background living in Nashville, Tennessee made up all donors. The protocol was immunoSEQ multiplex PCR, while the TCRdb copy is restricted to in-frame clones and leaves out a portion. The sample shows some 1,600,000 clones, 98% of them seen only once. The V gene end was trimmed by 5 bases and the J gene end by 5 bases; junction bases not matched to a gene: 7. Germline CDR1 SGHDN, CDR2 FVKESK. The CDR3 runs 14 residues. Material: naive CD4+ T cells sorted from blood. The subset: CD45RA+ positively selected. The gene calls are TRBV14 and TRBJ1-1; 8 bases fit TRBD1. The TCR originated in a man aged 30 to 45 in good health. The CDR3, as DNA: TGTGCCAGCAGCAAGTGGACAGGGTCTACTGAAGCTTTCTTT. It translates to CASSKWTGSTEAFF.